The T cell receptor (beta chain) described here comes from a study of shared clonotypes between healthy human individuals. Naive CD8 cells lacked CD45RO, underwent positive selection for CCR7 and left out terminally differentiated effector memory CD45RA+ cells. Donors were healthy HIV-negative adults without recently reported acute infections or vaccinations. Splitting of each subset's genomic DNA was done evenly across several immunoSEQ plates. In the original processing: Sequence data from immunoSEQ were junction-only and lacked quality scores; consequently, filtering differed. Repertoires were generated with immunoSEQ multiplex PCR, while TCRdb's copy carries only in-frame clones and drops some. V, J and clone size are taken as reported in that table, and D and trimming were inferred from the DNA itself. Of about 2 million clones in the sample, about 95% were seen once. The CDR3 is 12 residues long. CDR1 SNHLY and CDR2 FYNNEI come from the germline V gene. Trimming left V 11 bases short and J 6 bases short, with 13 bases between.

The source of this sequence is a man aged 18 to 30 in good health. The source material was naive CD8+ T cells sorted from blood. The chain combines TRBV2 with TRBJ2-2, with D unresolved. The CDR3 nucleotides are TGTGCCCAAGCACGTGGGTCCGGGGAGCTGTTTTTT. Translated, it gives CAQARGSGELFF. Together with reference TRBV2 and TRBJ2-2, the CDR3 gives the full variable domain: EPEVTQTPSHQVTQMGQEVILRCVPISNHLYFYWYRQILGQKVEFLVSFYNNEISEKSEIFDDQFSVERPDGSNFTLKIRSTKLEDSAMYFCAQARGSGELFFGEGSRLTVL.